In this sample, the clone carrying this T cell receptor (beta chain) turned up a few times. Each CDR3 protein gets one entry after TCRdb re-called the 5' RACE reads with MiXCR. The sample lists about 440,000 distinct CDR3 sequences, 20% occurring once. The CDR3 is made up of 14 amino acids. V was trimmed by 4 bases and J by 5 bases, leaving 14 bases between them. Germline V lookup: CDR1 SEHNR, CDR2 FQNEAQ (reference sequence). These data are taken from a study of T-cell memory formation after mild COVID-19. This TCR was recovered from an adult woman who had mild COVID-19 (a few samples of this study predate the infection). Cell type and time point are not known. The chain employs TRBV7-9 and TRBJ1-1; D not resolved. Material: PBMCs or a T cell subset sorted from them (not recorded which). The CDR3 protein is CASSSFKGWTEAFF. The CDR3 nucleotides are TGTGCCAGCAGCTCCTTCAAGGGATGGACTGAAGCTTTCTTT.